This T cell receptor beta chain was obtained from a study of CD8 T cells in Susac syndrome. About 0.5 to 1 ug RNA was reverse transcribed with random hexamers. TCRdb re-analysed the immunoSEQ multiplex PCR reads in MiXCR, keeping a single row per CDR3 protein. The sample consists of about 200,000 distinct CDR3 sequences, roughly 91% of them appearing once. Per germline, CDR1 DFQATT and CDR2 SNEGSKA (reference sequence). V was pared by 7 bases and J by 1 base, with 10 bases of the junction left unmatched. This CDR3 is built from 16 residues. The chain couples TRBV20-1 to TRBJ2-1, with 10 bases fitting TRBD2. Specimen: CD4+ T cells from PBMCs. The receptor comes from a human donor with Susac syndrome. The CDR3 DNA is TGCAGTGGAATCGGCCTAGCGGGAGCTTCCTACAATGAGCAGTTCTTC. This codes for CSGIGLAGASYNEQFF.